These 28 T cell receptor beta chains were all obtained from the same sample, sequenced in a study of CD8+CD57+ T cells in acquired aplastic anemia. Patients who underwent sequencing had shown CD8+CD57+ cell expansion by flow cytometry. Investigators profiled TCR beta VDJ and CDR3 from genomic DNA template. Each CDR3 protein gets one entry after TCRdb re-called the reads with MiXCR. The top ten clones hold approximately 40% of a sample with 260,000 or so distinct CDR3 sequences, approximately 79% of them seen once. Sequencing used sorted CD4+, CD8+, or CD8+CD57+ T cells (not recorded which) from PBMCs. The receptors shown here come from a human donor with aplastic anemia.

In the case of this clonotype: The CDR3 end shows no conserved phenylalanine or tryptophan, and so a read error is likely. The limits of the CDR3 on the DNA are not certain, so only TCRdb's listed CDR3 is given. The V gene is TRBV7-2, the J gene TRBJ2-7; the DNA was not used to check the table's D call, TRBD2. Germline CDR1 is SGHTA and CDR2 is FQGNSA. The CDR3 length is 13 residues, termini included. CDR3: CASSLLGQNSNQL.

The rearrangement uses TRBV9 and TRBJ1-1; no definite D call. CDR1 and CDR2 (germline): SGDLS, YYNGEE. V lost 2 bases and J 5 bases, leaving 22 bases between the germline ends. The CDR3 is made up of 17 amino acids. The CDR3 DNA follows: TGTGCCAGCAGCGTCTTCGGGCCGCAAACCCCTACGACTGAAGCTTTCTTT. Translating gives CASSVFGPQTPTTEAFF.

The chain carries TRBV2 and TRBJ1-1, with TRBD1 as a possible D gene (6 bases). This CDR3 has 14 residues. Trimming pared 8 bases from V and 12 bases from J, leaving 25 bases between. The germline gives CDR1 SNHLY, CDR2 FYNNEI. As DNA, the CDR3 is TGTGCCAGCGGGGACGGGGGCACAGAGGGGGAATCTTTCTTT. The encoded protein is CASGDGGTEGESFF.

This clonotype was detected only a few times. This chain uses TRBV7-2 with TRBJ1-2; D call uncertain. The CDR3 length is 16 residues. V lost 0 bases, J lost 1 base, and 12 bases lay in between. Germline CDR1 is SGHTA and CDR2 is FQGNSA. CDR3 in amino acids: CASSLAGGPDNYGYTF. The CDR3 coding sequence is TGTGCCAGCAGCTTAGCGGGAGGTCCCGATAACTATGGCTACACCTTC. Complete variable domain (other parts from reference TRBV7-2 and TRBJ1-2): GAGVSQSPSNKVTEKGKDVELRCDPISGHTALYWYRQSLGQGLEFLIYFQGNSAPDKSGLPSDRFSAERTGGSVSTLTIQRTQQEDSAVYLCASSLAGGPDNYGYTFGSGTRLTVV.

For this clonotype: At one of its ends the junction is not consistent with the germline gene, which may arise from a read error. The J gene is TRBJ2-3, the V gene TRBV5-4; D may be TRBD1 (5 bases). Germline values: CDR1 SGHNT, CDR2 YYREEE (reference sequence). The CDR3 is 13 residues long. As DNA, the CDR3 is TGTGCCAGCGGCTTTAGGGGCGCAGATACGCAGTATTTT. Encoded protein: CASGFRGADTQYF.

Concerning this clonotype itself: At one of its ends the junction is not consistent with the germline gene, which may arise from a read error. This chain's CDR3 is CASSFEGGGATLSF. DNA for the CDR3: TGTGCCAGCAGCTTTGAGGGAGGTGGCGCAACGCTGTCCTTT. The chain is built from TRBV7-2 and TRBJ2-3, with a weak D call TRBD2 (6 bases). The CDR3 is 14 residues long. The germline CDR1 and CDR2 sequences are SGHTA and FQGNSA.

The rearrangement uses TRBV6-2 or TRBV6-3 and TRBJ2-5; 9 nucleotides align to TRBD1. The trim removed 6 bases at V and 4 bases at J, leaving 12 bases unmatched. Germline-derived CDR1 and CDR2 are MNHEY and SVGEGT. The CDR3 length is 16 residues. The CDR3 is CASRPTGTGFLETQYF. Written as DNA, the CDR3 is TGTGCCAGCAGACCTACGGGGACAGGGTTTTTAGAGACCCAGTACTTC.

V and J are TRBV7-2 and TRBJ1-6; D is undetermined. The CDR3 has 13 residues. V shed 1 base and J shed 9 bases, with 7 bases lying between them. Per germline, CDR1 SGHTA and CDR2 FQGNSA. The CDR3 spells CASSLESLSPLHF. The CDR3 coding sequence is TGTGCCAGCAGCTTAGAGTCCCTTTCACCCCTCCACTTT.

This chain links TRBV24-1 with TRBJ2-1, with TRBD2 as a possible D gene (5 bases). Trimming pared 0 bases from V and 8 bases from J, leaving 7 bases between. Germline V gene lookup returns CDR1 KGHDR and CDR2 SFDVKD. The CDR3 totals 13 residues. Written as DNA, the CDR3 is TGTGCCACCAGTGATTTGGGGAGAGATGAGCAGTTCTTC. It specifies CATSDLGRDEQFF.

The CDR3, as DNA: TGCAGTGCTAGACAGGGGGGAAACTATGGCTACACCTTC. Its translation: CSARQGGNYGYTF. V usage is TRBV20-1 and J usage is TRBJ1-2, with 7 bases that match TRBD1. The CDR3 is 13 amino acids. CDR1 and CDR2 (germline): DFQATT, SNEGSKA (reference sequence). V lost 2 bases to trimming and J lost 2 bases; unmatched junction nucleotides: 2.

The chain combines TRBV9 with TRBJ1-1; D uncertain. Germline V gives CDR1 SGDLS, CDR2 YYNGEE. There are 15 residues in the CDR3. V gave up 0 bases and J gave up 11 bases, with 20 bases separating them. The CDR3 region has the DNA TGTGCCAGCAGCGTAGGGTCAGATACGAACACTGTTGCTTTCTTT. This codes for CASSVGSDTNTVAFF.

The chain recombines TRBV7-9 with TRBJ2-2, with 7 bases fitting TRBD2. CDR3 size: 12 residues. The germline gives CDR1 SEHNR, CDR2 FQNEAQ (reference sequence). Trimming cost V 11 bases and J 13 bases; bases outside gene matches: 13. The CDR3 region has the DNA TGTGCCGGAAGCGGGGTTCGCGGGACGCTGTTTTTT. Translating gives CAGSGVRGTLFF.

Regarding this clonotype: Likely a read error: the CDR3 ends without its conserved phenylalanine or tryptophan. The chain is built from TRBV20-1 and TRBJ1-6; 9 nucleotides align to TRBD1. V shed 3 bases, J shed 8 bases, and the junction held 2 bases outside the gene matches. Germline CDR1 is DFQATT and CDR2 is SNEGSKA (reference sequence). The length of the CDR3 is 13 residues. The CDR3 DNA reads as TGCAGTGCTAGGGGGGACAGGGATTCACCCCTCCACCTT. It translates to CSARGDRDSPLHL.

In the case of this clonotype: The conserved phenylalanine or tryptophan normally closing the CDR3 is absent here, so this likely arose from a read error. The DNA is omitted, as the CDR3 cannot be located on it reliably, and the CDR3 follows TCRdb's listing. The V call is TRBV7-7, the J call TRBJ2-3; TRBD2 was called by the table and not checked on the DNA. Germline loops: CDR1 SSHAT, CDR2 FNYEAQ (reference sequence). The CDR3 numbers 13 amino acids, ends counted. CDR3: CSPRVGARTLQLS.

The V and J genes are TRBV11-3 and TRBJ2-3; 8 positions match TRBD2. J lost 3 bases, V lost 6 bases, and 14 bases had no gene match. This CDR3 has 17 amino acids. Germline-derived CDR1 and CDR2 are SGHNT and YENEEA. The CDR3 protein is CASSIATPAGETDTQYF. CDR3 bases: TGTGCCAGCAGTATCGCTACGCCAGCGGGAGAGACAGATACGCAGTATTTT.

Turning to this clonotype: An end of the junction differs from the germline gene, which may be a read error. The gene calls are TRBV11-1 and TRBJ2-3; D is undetermined. CDR1 SGHAT and CDR2 FQDESV come from the germline V gene (reference sequence). The CDR3 has 14 amino acids. This CDR3 is CASSPQITTDTQYF. The CDR3 DNA reads as TGCGCCAGCAGCCCACAGATTACTACCGATACGCAGTATTTT.

A word on this clonotype: The junction does not match germline at one end; this may be a read error. The CDR3: CASSLDGTGNTEDFF. For the CDR3, the DNA is TGTGCCAGCAGCTTAGATGGGACAGGGAACACTGAAGATTTCTTT. This chain uses TRBV7-8 with TRBJ1-1; 9 bases fit TRBD1. The germline gives CDR1 SGHVS, CDR2 FQNEAQ. The CDR3 extends over 15 amino acids.

This clonotype was recorded only once. The junction departs from the called germline gene at one end, perhaps through a read error. V gene TRBV2 combines with J gene TRBJ2-3, with D possibly being TRBD2 (5 bases). The CDR3 totals 13 residues. Germline V lookup: CDR1 SNHLY, CDR2 FYNNEI. The CDR3 protein is CASRDGETHAQFF. CDR3 bases: TGTGCCAGCAGGGACGGGGAGACACATGCGCAGTTCTTT.

As for this clonotype: The junction shows a germline mismatch at one end, possibly a read error. The J gene is TRBJ1-2, the V gene TRBV9, with D unclear. The CDR3 sequence is 14 residues long. Germline-derived CDR1 and CDR2 are SGDLS and YYNGEE. CDR3 DNA sequence: TGTGCCAGCAGCGTAGGGGTCTCGAGAAATCAGCCCCCCTTC. The encoded protein is CASSVGVSRNQPPF.

To note about this clonotype: It is unclear where the CDR3 begins or ends on the DNA, so no DNA is shown, and the CDR3 is as TCRdb lists it. The CDR3 reads CASGDGGTDTQYFGAGYF. The chain carries TRBV2 and TRBJ2-7; TRBD1, the table's D call, was not compared with the DNA. Germline V gene sequence: CDR1 SNHLY, CDR2 FYNNEI. The CDR3 sequence runs 18 residues, both termini included.

This clonotype showed up many times. The chain joins TRBV3-2 to TRBJ1-1; the table assigns TRBD1, which was not confirmed against the DNA. TRBV3-2 is given as a pseudogene. CDR3 length: 15 amino acids. The DNA for the CDR3 is TGTGCCAGCCCCCGGGACAGGGGAATGAACACTGAAGCTTTCTTT. Amino acids: CASPRDRGMNTEAFF.

This clonotype was picked up one time. The chain couples TRBV7-2 to TRBJ1-4; D gene unclear. The germline V gene encodes CDR1 SGHTA and CDR2 FQGNSA. CDR3 length equals 17 residues. V lost 2 bases, J lost 11 bases, and 24 bases lay in between. The CDR3 region has the DNA TGTGCCAGCAGCTTACCGGTTTGTAGCGGAACGCGGGATAAACTGTTTTTT. It specifies CASSLPVCSGTRDKLFF.

A note on this clonotype: In this CDR3 the conserved last residue, phenylalanine or tryptophan, is missing, so a read error is likely. The limits of the CDR3 on the DNA are not certain, so only TCRdb's listed CDR3 is given. V usage is TRBV9 and J usage is TRBJ2-1; no check of the table's D call, TRBD1, against the DNA was made. CDR1 SGDLS and CDR2 YYNGEE come from the germline V gene. The CDR3 spans 13 amino acids, including both terminal residues. The CDR3 protein is CASSADSAFYNSL.

A note on this clonotype: The junction shows a germline mismatch at one end, possibly a read error. The chain couples TRBV7-9 to TRBJ2-1, with 7 bases that match TRBD2. The length of the CDR3 is 13 residues. Germline V gives CDR1 SEHNR, CDR2 FQNEAQ (reference sequence). The CDR3 region is CACNDGGVHEQLF. The CDR3 DNA is TGTGCCTGCAATGATGGGGGGGTCCATGAGCAGTTGTTC.

As regards this clonotype: Sequence at one end of the junction differs from germline and may be a read error. This sequence joins TRBV7-8 and TRBJ2-3; D is ambiguous. The CDR3 has 13 amino acids. Per germline, CDR1 SGHVS and CDR2 FQNEAQ. The CDR3 sequence: CASSFDPDDTPYF. The CDR3 nucleotides read TGTGCCAGCAGCTTCGATCCAGACGATACGCCGTATTTT.

The V and J genes are TRBV7-3 and TRBJ2-7; D perhaps matches TRBD2 (5 bases). CDR1 and CDR2 (germline): SGHTA, FQGTGA. Trimming removed 6 bases at V and 6 bases at J, with 24 bases between. This CDR3 region has 16 residues. CDR3 sequence (DNA): TGTGCCAGCAGGCCACCAGGAGCGGCGCACCTGGCCGAGCAGTACGTC. This codes for CASRPPGAAHLAEQYV.

Notes on this clonotype: A clone one base away is much larger, so this may be a read error. The genes are TRBV9 and TRBJ1-2, with 7 bases matching TRBD1. This CDR3 contains 15 residues. After removal of 0 bases from V and 12 bases from J, the junction contained 14 bases not matched to a gene. Germline V gives CDR1 SGDLS, CDR2 YYNGEE. DNA of the CDR3: TGTGCCAGCAGCGTAGGGGGACAGAGAACAGATACGCACACCTTC. Its translation is CASSVGGQRTDTHTF.

This chain uses TRBV7-9 with TRBJ1-6; weak D call: TRBD1 (5 bases). The CDR3 loop spans 16 amino acids. Per the germline V gene, CDR1 is SEHNR and CDR2 is FQNEAQ (reference sequence). The V and J ends lost 5 bases and 16 bases respectively, with 27 bases between them. This CDR3 is CASSQGAGAGLVPLHF. CDR3 sequence (DNA): TGTGCCAGCAGCCAAGGTGCCGGGGCCGGGTTGGTTCCACTCCACTTT.